The next 32 T cell receptor beta chains were all read from a single sample in a study of T-cell reconstitution after alpha-beta-depleted transplantation in children. Researchers prepared the TCRbeta library using unique molecular identifiers, the study reports. TCRdb reanalysed the PCR reads using MiXCR and keeps one entry per CDR3 protein. The sample lists over 100,000 distinct CDR3 sequences, 4.5% to 7.5% occurring once. The source material was PBMCs, mostly from graft donor cells, sampled 60 days after TCRalphabeta/CD19-depleted stem cell transplant. The receptors were sampled from a female patient aged 2 to 10 who had a stem cell transplant for Fanconi anemia, so the T cells may come from the graft donor.

Worth noting for this clonotype: The germline gene is not matched at one end of the junction; a read error may be the cause. The chain is built from TRBV28 and TRBJ2-5; 7 bases are a match to TRBD1. The CDR3 contains 13 residues. CDR1 and CDR2 (germline): MDHEN, SYDVKM. CDR3 DNA: TGTGCCGGCAGGGGGACAACCCAAGAGACCCAGTACTTC. This sequence encodes CAGRGTTQETQYF. Complete variable domain (other parts from reference TRBV28 and TRBJ2-5): DVKVTQSSRYLVKRTGEKVFLECVQDMDHENMFWYRQDPGLGLRLIYFSYDVKMKEKGDIPEGYSVSREKKERFSLILESASTNQTSMYLCAGRGTTQETQYFGPGTRLLVL.

This clonotype was recorded at least ten times. The gene calls are TRBV28 and TRBJ2-3, with 8 nucleotides matching TRBD2. The J segment lost 2 bases and the V segment lost 6 bases, leaving 7 bases of the junction unmatched. CDR1 is MDHEN and CDR2 is SYDVKM in the germline V gene. The CDR3 covers 15 residues. CDR3 amino acids: CASSGLAQSTDTQYF. In DNA, the CDR3 is TGTGCCAGCAGCGGACTAGCCCAATCCACAGATACGCAGTATTTT.

There are many counts of this clonotype. The chain joins TRBV5-1 to TRBJ1-2, with D uncertain. Trimming removed 2 bases from V and 4 bases from J, with 9 bases in between. Germline values: CDR1 SGHRS, CDR2 YFSETQ. This CDR3 spans 13 amino acids. The CDR3 DNA sequence: TGCGCCAGCAGCTTTGACGGGGTCTATGGCTACACCTTC. This codes for CASSFDGVYGYTF.

Many counts were recorded for this clonotype. V is TRBV25-1 and J is TRBJ2-5, with D hard to call. Germline V CDR1 and CDR2: MGHDK, SYGVNS. V lost 5 bases and J 5 bases, leaving 12 bases between the germline ends. This CDR3 is 13 amino acids long. CDR3 bases: TGTGCCAGCAGTCGAACAGATACGGAGACCCAGTACTTC. This gives the protein CASSRTDTETQYF.

This clonotype was observed many times. Relative to the germline gene, one junction end is altered; a read error may explain this. The rearrangement joins TRBV6-2 or TRBV6-3 to TRBJ1-1; D gene unclear. The CDR3 sequence is 11 residues long. Germline CDR1 MNHEY, CDR2 SVGEGT. The CDR3 nucleotides read TGTGCCAGCAGTTACCTACACTCAAGGGTATTT. Protein sequence: CASSYLHSRVF.

Ten or more counts support this clonotype. This chain connects TRBV7-2 to TRBJ2-1, with 11 bases lining up with TRBD2. The V gene end was trimmed by 2 bases and the J gene end by 14 bases; junction bases not matched to a gene: 8. CDR3 size: 14 residues. Germline CDR1 SGHTA, CDR2 FQGNSA. The CDR3 protein is CASSLIPELAGEFF. In nucleotides, the CDR3 is TGTGCCAGCAGCTTAATTCCCGAACTAGCGGGGGAGTTCTTC.

V is TRBV5-1 and J is TRBJ1-1; the match to TRBD1 covers 7 bases. The CDR3 runs to 14 residues. CDR1 is SGHRS, CDR2 YFSETQ, per germline. Trimming at V came to 4 bases and at J to 2 bases, leaving 5 bases not matched to a gene. CDR3 amino acids: CASSKDRPNTEAFF. The CDR3 region has the DNA TGCGCCAGCAGCAAGGACAGGCCTAACACTGAAGCTTTCTTT. Combining the CDR3 with reference TRBV5-1 and TRBJ1-1 gives the whole variable domain KAGVTQTPRYLIKTRGQQVTLSCSPISGHRSVSWYQQTPGQGLQFLFEYFSETQRNKGNFPGRFSGRQFSNSRSEMNVSTLELGDSALYLCASSKDRPNTEAFFGQGTRLTVV.

This clonotype was picked up many times. The chain uses TRBV14 and TRBJ2-1; TRBD2 agrees at 10 bases. V lost 3 bases, J lost 2 bases, and 10 bases stayed unmatched. This CDR3 contains 18 residues. Germline CDR1 reads SGHDN; CDR2 reads FVKESK. The CDR3 DNA follows: TGTGCCAGCAGCCAGGAGACGGGACTAGCGTTGACCTACAATGAGCAGTTCTTC. It translates to CASSQETGLALTYNEQFF.

This clonotype was seen only a few times. The chain links TRBV6-5 to TRBJ1-2, with TRBD1 identical over 9 bases. Germline V gene sequence: CDR1 MNHEY, CDR2 SVGAGI. The trim removed 3 bases at V and 3 bases at J, leaving 11 bases unmatched. There are 17 residues in the CDR3. The CDR3 DNA reads as TGTGCCAGCAGTTATCAAACGGACAGGGGATGGGACTATGGCTACACCTTC. It is translated as CASSYQTDRGWDYGYTF.

In its sample, this clonotype was seen many times. This rearrangement joins TRBV20-1 to TRBJ1-2; D is ambiguous. The germline V gene encodes CDR1 DFQATT and CDR2 SNEGSKA (reference sequence). There are 9 residues in the CDR3. Trimming pared 6 bases from V and 4 bases from J, leaving 3 bases between. This CDR3 is CSASYGYTF. The DNA for the CDR3 is TGCAGTGCCAGCTATGGCTACACCTTC.

Many counts were recorded for this clonotype. This chain joins TRBV30 and TRBJ2-2; D may be TRBD1 (6 bases). The CDR3 has 15 residues. Per germline, CDR1 GTSNPN and CDR2 SVGIG (reference sequence). Trimming took 1 base from V and 4 from J, leaving 13 bases between them. The CDR3 loop reads CAWSDEGVGTGELFF. The CDR3, as DNA: TGTGCCTGGAGTGACGAGGGGGTAGGCACCGGGGAGCTGTTTTTT.

The chain has TRBV6-1 and TRBJ2-1; 8 nucleotides line up with TRBD2. Germline V gene data show CDR1 as MNHNS and CDR2 as SASEGT. After removal of 0 bases from V and 6 bases from J, the junction contained 13 bases not matched to a gene. This CDR3 has 18 residues. CDR3 in DNA: TGTGCCAGCAGTGAAGCGCGTTTACGACTAGCGAAGGGCAATGAGCAGTTCTTC. Translated, it gives CASSEARLRLAKGNEQFF.

The J gene is TRBJ2-1, the V gene TRBV6-2 or TRBV6-3, with TRBD1 matching over 8 bases. The CDR3 sequence is 15 residues long. Trimming at V came to 2 bases and at J to 4 bases, leaving 4 bases not matched to a gene. CDR1 is MNHEY, CDR2 SVGEGT, per germline. As DNA, the CDR3 is TGTGCCAGCAGTTACCGAGACAGGGGATACAATGAGCAGTTCTTC. It encodes CASSYRDRGYNEQFF.

This clonotype was seen a handful of times. CDR3 nucleotide sequence: TGTGCCAGCAGCCCAGAGATAGGGATCTACGAGCAGTACTTC. Amino acid sequence: CASSPEIGIYEQYF. This chain links TRBV7-8 with TRBJ2-7; D remains ambiguous. The CDR3 length is 14 residues. The germline gives CDR1 SGHVS, CDR2 FQNEAQ. Between the trimmed V and J ends, which lost 5 bases and 3 bases, there was a span of 14 bases.

The gene calls are TRBV12-3 or TRBV12-4 and TRBJ2-7; 9 nucleotides match TRBD1. V trimming: 6 bases; J trimming: 6 bases; junction bases outside the gene matches: 12. This CDR3 has 15 amino acids. CDR3 in amino acids: CASSLSPGQGSEQYF. CDR3 DNA: TGTGCCAGCAGCCTCTCTCCGGGACAGGGTAGCGAGCAGTACTTC.

The table lists this clonotype with many counts. The chain joins TRBV19 to TRBJ2-3; weak D call: TRBD2 (5 bases). Trimming took 7 bases from V and 2 from J, leaving 13 bases between them. CDR3 length: 14 residues. CDR1 and CDR2 from the germline V gene are LNHDA and SQIVND (reference sequence). This CDR3 is CASTQRTFTDTQYF. Written as DNA, the CDR3 is TGTGCCAGTACTCAGCGGACGTTCACAGATACGCAGTATTTT.

Comments on this clonotype: A much larger clone sits a single nucleotide away, making a read error possible. The chain carries TRBV7-9 and TRBJ2-2, with D unresolved. V dropped 5 bases and J dropped 2 bases, with 15 bases sitting between them. The CDR3 extends over 16 amino acids. Germline CDR1 SEHNR, CDR2 FQNEAQ (reference sequence). The CDR3 loop reads CASSDLPRGNTGELFF. In DNA form, the CDR3 reads TGTGCCAGCAGCGACCTTCCTAGAGGAAACACCGGGGAGCTGTTTTTT.

This clonotype has at least ten counts. The chain is built from TRBV25-1 and TRBJ2-7; 7 bases match TRBD2. CDR1 and CDR2 from the germline V gene are MGHDK and SYGVNS. V lost 3 bases to trimming and J lost 5 bases; unmatched junction nucleotides: 10. The CDR3 extends over 15 amino acids. In nucleotides, the CDR3 is TGTGCCAGCAGTGAGTTTGCGGGAGTCAGAAACGAGCAGTACTTC. The encoded protein is CASSEFAGVRNEQYF.

This clonotype was observed at least ten times. The chain joins TRBV7-2 to TRBJ2-3, with D uncertain. The germline V and J ends were trimmed by 5 bases and 6 bases, with 9 bases remaining between them. The CDR3 sequence is 12 residues long. The germline V gene has CDR1 SGHTA and CDR2 FQGNSA. This chain's CDR3 is CASSRAMDTQYF. The CDR3 DNA reads TGTGCCAGCAGCCGAGCTATGGATACGCAGTATTTT.

This clonotype was seen repeatedly, ten times or more. The chain employs TRBV6-2 or TRBV6-3 and TRBJ2-7; TRBD2 aligns across 8 bases. The germline V gene encodes CDR1 MNHEY and CDR2 SVGEGT. The CDR3 sequence is 15 residues long. V lost 2 bases, J lost 1 base, and 4 bases stayed unmatched. The DNA for the CDR3 is TGTGCCAGCAGTTACAAACTAGCGGAATCCTACGAGCAGTACTTC. As protein: CASSYKLAESYEQYF.

Ten or more counts support this clonotype. This chain joins TRBV7-8 and TRBJ2-5; 7 nucleotides match TRBD2. Germline loops: CDR1 SGHVS, CDR2 FQNEAQ. J lost 3 bases, V lost 2 bases, and 6 bases had no gene match. CDR3 size: 15 residues. CDR3 nucleotide sequence: TGTGCCAGCAGCTTAATAAGCGGGGAAAAAGAGACCCAGTACTTC. Its protein product is CASSLISGEKETQYF. Full variable domain (remainder filled in from reference TRBV7-8 and TRBJ2-5): GAGVSQSPRYKVAKRGQDVALRCDPISGHVSLFWYQQALGQGPEFLTYFQNEAQLDKSGLPSDRFFAERPEGSVSTLKIQRTQQEDSAVYLCASSLISGEKETQYFGPGTRLLVL.

The chain combines TRBV3-1 with TRBJ2-5, with D possibly TRBD1 on 5 matching bases. Trimming pared 7 bases from V and 1 base from J, leaving 22 bases between. CDR1 and CDR2 from the germline V gene are LGHDT and YNNKEL (reference sequence). There are 17 residues in the CDR3. This CDR3 is CASTKQLQVKGQETQYF. In nucleotides, the CDR3 is TGTGCCAGCACCAAGCAGTTACAGGTGAAGGGCCAAGAGACCCAGTACTTC.

This clonotype appeared many times. V and J are TRBV3-1 and TRBJ1-4, with D uncertain. CDR1 is LGHDT and CDR2 is YNNKEL in the germline V gene (reference sequence). The CDR3 contains 11 residues. Trimming stripped 4 bases from V and 5 bases from J, with 2 bases between. The CDR3 is CASSRNEKLFF. The CDR3 bases are TGTGCCAGCAGCCGAAATGAAAAACTGTTTTTT. The complete variable domain, with remaining parts taken from reference TRBV3-1 and TRBJ1-4, reads DTAVSQTPKYLVTQMGNDKSIKCEQNLGHDTMYWYKQDSKKFLKIMFSYNNKELIINETVPNRFSPKSPDKAHLNLHINSLELGDSAVYFCASSRNEKLFFGSGTQLSVL.

This clonotype was observed at least ten times. J is TRBJ2-1 and V is TRBV5-1, with unresolved D. Per germline, CDR1 SGHRS and CDR2 YFSETQ. Trimming removed 5 bases at V and 2 bases at J, with 17 bases between. CDR3 length: 16 residues. Here the CDR3 DNA reads TGCGCCAGCAGTCAAGGGTCGATTGGTGCCTACAATGAGCAGTTCTTC. Translating gives CASSQGSIGAYNEQFF.

This clonotype was seen repeatedly, ten times or more. The chain uses TRBV2 and TRBJ2-3, with D perhaps TRBD2 (6 bases). V shed 2 bases and J shed 1 base, with 13 bases lying between them. This CDR3 has 16 residues. Germline V lookup: CDR1 SNHLY, CDR2 FYNNEI. DNA of the CDR3: TGTGCCAGCAGTGAATTTGCGACTAGGGGCACAGATACGCAGTATTTT. Amino acid sequence: CASSEFATRGTDTQYF. Full variable domain (rest looked up from reference TRBV2 and TRBJ2-3): EPEVTQTPSHQVTQMGQEVILRCVPISNHLYFYWYRQILGQKVEFLVSFYNNEISEKSEIFDDQFSVERPDGSNFTLKIRSTKLEDSAMYFCASSEFATRGTDTQYFGPGTRLTVL.

The V gene is TRBV18, the J gene TRBJ1-1; the D is unclear. From germline, CDR1 is KGHSH and CDR2 LQKENI. V was clipped by 3 bases and J by 4 bases, with 6 bases between them. The CDR3 sequence is 12 residues long. The CDR3 region has the DNA TGTGCCAGCTCACCTCGGGTCACTGAAGCTTTCTTT. As protein: CASSPRVTEAFF. The complete variable domain, with remaining parts taken from reference TRBV18 and TRBJ1-1, reads NAGVMQNPRHLVRRRGQEARLRCSPMKGHSHVYWYRQLPEEGLKFMVYLQKENIIDESGMPKERFSAEFPKEGPSILRIQQVVRGDSAAYFCASSPRVTEAFFGQGTRLTVV.

A remark on this clonotype: A single base separates this from a much larger clone, so it may be a read error. J is TRBJ2-3 and V is TRBV12-3 or TRBV12-4; tentatively, D is TRBD1 (5 bases). CDR3 length equals 19 residues. The CDR3 spells CASCLALLRGRSSTDTQYF. The CDR3 bases are TGTGCCAGCTGTTTAGCCCTTTTAAGGGGCCGATCGAGCACAGATACGCAGTATTTT.

This clonotype has only a few counts. This rearrangement joins TRBV5-6 to TRBJ2-5; 13 nucleotides align to TRBD2. Unmatched junction bases numbered 10, after V lost 4 bases and J lost 7 bases. This CDR3 is built from 16 residues. CDR1 and CDR2 (germline): SGHDT, YYEEEE. CDR3 amino acids: CASSLLAGGRYVTQYF. CDR3 DNA: TGTGCCAGCAGCCTACTAGCGGGGGGGCGATATGTGACCCAGTACTTC.

This clonotype was observed a few times. The rearrangement uses TRBV7-2 and TRBJ2-7; maybe TRBD2 (5 bases). The CDR3 covers 15 residues. CDR1 and CDR2 (germline): SGHTA, FQGNSA. With 2 bases removed from V and 6 bases from J, the gap between germline ends came to 17 bases. The CDR3, as DNA: TGTGCCAGCAGCTTACTGTCGGTAGGAGGAGGCGAGCAGTACTTC. Translation gives CASSLLSVGGGEQYF.

This clonotype appeared many times. The rearrangement links TRBV29-1 to TRBJ1-3; D is undetermined. This CDR3 is built from 13 residues. Germline lookup yields CDR1 SQVTM and CDR2 ANQGSEA. Trimming took off 4 bases at V and 1 base at J, with 8 bases between the two ends. CDR3 loop: CSVGTGSGNTIYF. CDR3 DNA sequence: TGCAGCGTTGGCACGGGTTCTGGAAACACCATATATTTT.

This clonotype appeared a few times. The chain carries TRBV5-1 and TRBJ2-7; D gene ambiguous. V was clipped by 5 bases and J by 3 bases, with 12 bases between them. The germline V gene encodes CDR1 SGHRS and CDR2 YFSETQ. This CDR3 contains 13 residues. The CDR3 loop is CASSRRANYEQYF. The CDR3 bases are TGCGCCAGCAGTCGTCGGGCCAACTACGAGCAGTACTTC.

This clonotype has a handful of counts. This rearrangement joins TRBV29-1 to TRBJ1-2; 7 bases map to TRBD1. Germline lookup yields CDR1 SQVTM and CDR2 ANQGSEA. V shed 4 bases and J 5 bases; nucleotides not matched to a gene: 1. The CDR3 runs 11 residues. The DNA of the CDR3 is TGCAGCGTTGGACAGGGATATGGCTACACCTTC. Translating it yields CSVGQGYGYTF.